The clone carrying this T cell receptor (beta chain) was found once. Other nucleotide sequences in the sample specify the same CDR3. This record belongs to a study of cytomegalovirus exposure and HLA in healthy donors. This CDR3 spans 14 amino acids. V shed 2 bases and J 2 bases; nucleotides not matched to a gene: 0. The germline V gene encodes CDR1 KGHSH and CDR2 LQKENI. All the people who gave samples were healthy bone marrow donors. Vbeta (60) and Jbeta (13) primers were used in the PCR. Clones were read by immunoSEQ multiplex PCR, and TCRdb kept only the in-frame ones, dropping some. The sample records 170,000 or so clones, roughly three quarters being singletons.

The rearrangement uses TRBV18 and TRBJ2-7, with 10 bases identical to TRBD2. The origin of this receptor is a woman aged 50 to 60 in good health and CMV-seropositive. Sequences were obtained from PBMCs. DNA for the CDR3: TGTGCCAGCTCACCAAGCGGGGGGGCCTACGAGCAGTACTTC. Protein product: CASSPSGGAYEQYF.